A single T cell receptor beta chain is shown here with its context. TCRdb's copy holds only in-frame clones and misses some; the assay was immunoSEQ multiplex PCR. The profile shows 50,000 to 85,000 clones, around nine tenths of them singletons. The data stem from a study of Tregs in tolerant kidney transplant recipients. This CDR3 is built from 15 residues. Unstimulated regulatory T cells (CD4+CD25+CD127-), CD4+CD25- non-regulatory cells, CD4 and CD8 cells were FACS-sorted from thawed PBMCs. This receptor was obtained from a human donor who received a combined kidney and bone marrow transplant. Sequencing used CD8+ T cells from blood, obtained before the transplant. The chain recombines TRBV21-1 with TRBJ1-1; TRBD1, the table's D call, was not compared with the DNA. TRBV21-1 is noted as a pseudogene. Written as DNA, the CDR3 is TGTGCCAGCAGCAAACCGGGACACCAGAACACTGAAGCTTTCTTT. Amino acids: CASSKPGHQNTEAFF.